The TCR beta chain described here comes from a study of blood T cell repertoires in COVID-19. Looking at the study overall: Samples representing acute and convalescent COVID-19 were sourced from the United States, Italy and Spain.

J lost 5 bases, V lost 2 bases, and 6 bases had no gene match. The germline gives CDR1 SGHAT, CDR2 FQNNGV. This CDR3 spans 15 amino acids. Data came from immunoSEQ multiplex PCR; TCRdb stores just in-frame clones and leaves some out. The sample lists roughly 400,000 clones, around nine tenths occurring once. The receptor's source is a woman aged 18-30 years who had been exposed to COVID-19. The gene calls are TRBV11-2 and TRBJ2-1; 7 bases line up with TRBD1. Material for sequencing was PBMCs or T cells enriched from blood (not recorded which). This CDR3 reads CASSLLTGVNNEQFF. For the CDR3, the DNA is TGTGCCAGCAGCTTATTAACAGGGGTTAACAATGAGCAGTTCTTC.